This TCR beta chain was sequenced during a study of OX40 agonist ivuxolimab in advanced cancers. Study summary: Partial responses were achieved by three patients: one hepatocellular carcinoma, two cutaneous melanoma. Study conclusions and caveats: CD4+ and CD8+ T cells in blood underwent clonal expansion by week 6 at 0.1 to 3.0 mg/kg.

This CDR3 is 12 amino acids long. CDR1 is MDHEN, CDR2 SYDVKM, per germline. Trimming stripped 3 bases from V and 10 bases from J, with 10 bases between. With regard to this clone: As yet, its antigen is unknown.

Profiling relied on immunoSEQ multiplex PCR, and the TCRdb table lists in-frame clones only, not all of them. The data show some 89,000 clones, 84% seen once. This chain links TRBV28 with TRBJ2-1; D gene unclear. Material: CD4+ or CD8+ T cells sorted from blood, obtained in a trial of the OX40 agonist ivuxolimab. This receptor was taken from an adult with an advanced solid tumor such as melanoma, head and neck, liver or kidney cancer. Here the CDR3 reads CASSLARPEQFF. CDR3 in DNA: TGTGCCAGCAGTTTGGCTCGACCAGAGCAGTTCTTC.